This paragraph covers one TCR beta chain sequence. This record belongs to a study of OX40 agonist ivuxolimab in advanced cancers. Blood was sampled at baseline, cycle 4 day 1, and cycle 7 day 1. Sequenced by immunoSEQ multiplex PCR; TCRdb stores in-frame clones only, minus some. The sample lists around 31,000 clones; roughly 87% were seen once. The CDR3 consists of 12 residues. V lost 7 bases and J 4 bases, leaving 9 bases between the germline ends. Germline V gene lookup returns CDR1 SGHDT and CDR2 YYEEEE. The sequence derives from an adult with an advanced solid tumor such as melanoma, head and neck, liver or kidney cancer. The specimen was CD4+ or CD8+ T cells sorted from blood, collected in a trial of the OX40 agonist ivuxolimab. V gene TRBV5-6 combines with J gene TRBJ2-1; D not resolved. The CDR3 here is CASGGGYNEQFF. The CDR3 nucleotides are TGTGCCAGCGGCGGTGGGTACAATGAGCAGTTCTTC.